This TCR beta chain comes out of a study of blood T cell repertoires in COVID-19. Authors' processing steps: Amplification from reference gene primers served as the basis for estimated nucleated cell counts. Data came from immunoSEQ multiplex PCR; TCRdb stores just in-frame clones and leaves some out. The V and J calls and clone size come from that table; D and trimming were worked out from the DNA. The table records over 250,000 clones, over 75% of them present only once. This clone was found once. Sequencing was carried out using peripheral blood. The receptor was derived from a woman aged 65 to 85 with acute or convalescent COVID-19.

The CDR3 DNA reads TGTGCCAGCAGCGCGGGGACTAGTCATGGGGAGCTGTTTTTT. Translating gives CASSAGTSHGELFF. The V call is TRBV11-3, the J call TRBJ2-2, with 8 bases fitting TRBD2. CDR1 is SGHNT and CDR2 is YENEEA in the germline V gene. The CDR3 length is 14 residues. Losses at the gene ends were 5 bases for V and 8 bases for J; bases not matched to a gene: 7. The full variable domain, rest sourced from reference TRBV11-3 and TRBJ2-2, is EAGVVQSPRYKIIEKKQPVAFWCNPISGHNTLYWYLQNLGQGPELLIRYENEEAVDDSQLPKDRFSAERLKGVDSTLKIQPAELGDSAVYLCASSAGTSHGELFFGEGSRLTVL.